This T cell receptor (beta chain) was obtained from a study of blood T cells in healthy people across ages. Isolation yielded PBMCs, at least 6 million per sample, in every case. Primed by a sample-barcoded 5' primer and a J-beta primer mix, a second PCR proceeded for about 6 to 11 cycles. TCRdb analysed the 5' RACE reads with MiXCR anew, one entry per CDR3 protein. The repertoire consists of over 1,500,000 distinct CDR3 sequences, with about two fifths occurring once and the leading ten covering more than 20%. This CDR3 is built from 14 residues. Germline V gives CDR1 SQVTM, CDR2 ANQGSEA. The V and J ends lost 3 bases and 0 bases respectively, with 11 bases between them. A remark on this clonotype: What it binds is unknown.

Study outcomes and limitations: Among T cells, TCR beta diversity per million cells dropped roughly linearly as age rose. Researchers said unsorted PBMCs prevented a conclusive naive versus antigen-experienced comparison. The long-lived group displayed more naive CD4+ cells, plus higher diversity, than the aged donors did.

The chain couples TRBV29-1 to TRBJ1-1; D remains ambiguous. The sample was blood. This TCR came from a human donor in good health. The CDR3: CSVEGHLMNTEAFF. As DNA, the CDR3 is TGCAGCGTTGAGGGTCACCTCATGAACACTGAAGCTTTCTTT.